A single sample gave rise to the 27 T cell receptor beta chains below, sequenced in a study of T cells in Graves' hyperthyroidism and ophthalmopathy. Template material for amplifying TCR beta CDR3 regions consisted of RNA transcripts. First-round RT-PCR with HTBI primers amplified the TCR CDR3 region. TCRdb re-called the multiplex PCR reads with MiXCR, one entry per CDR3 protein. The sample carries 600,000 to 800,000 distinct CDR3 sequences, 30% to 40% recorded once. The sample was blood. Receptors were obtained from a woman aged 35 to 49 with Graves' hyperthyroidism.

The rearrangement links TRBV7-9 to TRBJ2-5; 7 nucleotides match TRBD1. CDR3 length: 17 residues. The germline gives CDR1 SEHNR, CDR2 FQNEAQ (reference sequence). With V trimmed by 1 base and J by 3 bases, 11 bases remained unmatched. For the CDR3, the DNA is TGTGCCAGCAGCTTAGACGGTGGGACAGAACGAGAAGAGACCCAGTACTTC. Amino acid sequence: CASSLDGGTEREETQYF.

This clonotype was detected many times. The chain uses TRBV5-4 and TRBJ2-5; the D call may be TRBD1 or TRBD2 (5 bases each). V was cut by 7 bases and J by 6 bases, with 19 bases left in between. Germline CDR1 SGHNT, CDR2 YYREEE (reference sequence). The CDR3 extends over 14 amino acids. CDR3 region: CASGRDPNGQTQYF. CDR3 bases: TGTGCCAGCGGACGGGACCCAAATGGGCAGACCCAGTACTTC.

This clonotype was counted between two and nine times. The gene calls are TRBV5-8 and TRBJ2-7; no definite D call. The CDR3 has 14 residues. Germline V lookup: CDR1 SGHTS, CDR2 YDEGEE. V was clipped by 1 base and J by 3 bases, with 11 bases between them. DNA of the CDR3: TGTGCCAGCAGCTTGTTTTTTAGTATCTACGAGCAGTACTTC. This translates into CASSLFFSIYEQYF.

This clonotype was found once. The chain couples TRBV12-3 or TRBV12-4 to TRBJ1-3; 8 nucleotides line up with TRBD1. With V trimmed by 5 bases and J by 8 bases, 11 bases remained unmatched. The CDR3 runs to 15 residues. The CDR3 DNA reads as TGTGCCAGCAGTCTCGGTTTGCAGGGGGCGGACACCATATATTTT. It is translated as CASSLGLQGADTIYF.

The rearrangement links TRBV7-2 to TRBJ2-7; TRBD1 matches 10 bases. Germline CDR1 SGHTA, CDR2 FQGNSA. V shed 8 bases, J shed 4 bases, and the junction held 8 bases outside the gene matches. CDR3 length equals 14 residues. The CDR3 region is CASFPRDRGYEQYF. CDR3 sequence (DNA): TGTGCCAGCTTCCCCCGGGACAGGGGTTACGAGCAGTACTTC.

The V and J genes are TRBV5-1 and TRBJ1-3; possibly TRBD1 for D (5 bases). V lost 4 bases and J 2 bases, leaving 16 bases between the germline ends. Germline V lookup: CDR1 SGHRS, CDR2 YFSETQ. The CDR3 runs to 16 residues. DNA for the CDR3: TGCGCCAGCAGCCCCTCGGGACCTCAAACTGGAAACACCATATATTTT. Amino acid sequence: CASSPSGPQTGNTIYF.

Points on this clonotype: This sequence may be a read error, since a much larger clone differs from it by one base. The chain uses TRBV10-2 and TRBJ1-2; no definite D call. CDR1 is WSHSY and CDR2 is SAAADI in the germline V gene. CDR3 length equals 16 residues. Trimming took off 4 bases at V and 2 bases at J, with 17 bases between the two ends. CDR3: CASSASGVLGNYGYTF. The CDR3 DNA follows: TGCGCCAGCAGTGCGTCTGGAGTCCTTGGAAACTATGGCTACACCTTC.

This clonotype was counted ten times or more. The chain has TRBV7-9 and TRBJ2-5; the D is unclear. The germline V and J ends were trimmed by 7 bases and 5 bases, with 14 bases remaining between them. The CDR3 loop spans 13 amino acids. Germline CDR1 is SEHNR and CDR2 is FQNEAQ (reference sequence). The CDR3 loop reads CASTQRVEETQYF. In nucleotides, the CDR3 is TGTGCCAGCACCCAAAGGGTAGAGGAGACCCAGTACTTC.

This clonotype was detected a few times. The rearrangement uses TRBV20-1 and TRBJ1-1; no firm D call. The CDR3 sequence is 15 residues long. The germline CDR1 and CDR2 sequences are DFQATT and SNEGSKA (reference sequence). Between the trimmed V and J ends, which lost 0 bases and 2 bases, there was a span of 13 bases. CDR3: CSARDHKLTNTEAFF. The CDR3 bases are TGCAGTGCTAGAGATCATAAGTTGACTAACACTGAAGCTTTCTTT.

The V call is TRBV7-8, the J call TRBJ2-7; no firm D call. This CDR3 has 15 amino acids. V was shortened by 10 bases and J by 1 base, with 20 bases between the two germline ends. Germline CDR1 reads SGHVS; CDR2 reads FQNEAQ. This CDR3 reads CATTFKGPGSYEQYF. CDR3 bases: TGTGCCACCACGTTCAAGGGCCCCGGGTCCTACGAGCAGTACTTC.

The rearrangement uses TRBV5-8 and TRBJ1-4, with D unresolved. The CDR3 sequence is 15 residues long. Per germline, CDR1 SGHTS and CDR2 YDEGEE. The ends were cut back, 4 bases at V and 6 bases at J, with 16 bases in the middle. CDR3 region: CASSQKGSRDEKLFF. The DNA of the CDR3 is TGTGCCAGCAGCCAAAAGGGTTCGAGGGATGAAAAACTGTTTTTT. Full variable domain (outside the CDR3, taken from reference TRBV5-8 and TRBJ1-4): EAGVTQSPTHLIKTRGQQATLRCSPISGHTSVYWYQQALGLGLQFLLWYDEGEERNRGNFPPRFSGRQFPNYSSELNVNALELEDSALYLCASSQKGSRDEKLFFGSGTQLSVL.

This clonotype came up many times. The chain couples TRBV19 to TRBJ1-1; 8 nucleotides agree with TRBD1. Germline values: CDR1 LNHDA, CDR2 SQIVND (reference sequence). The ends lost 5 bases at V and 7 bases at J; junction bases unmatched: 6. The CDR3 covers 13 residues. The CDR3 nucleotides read TGTGCCAGTAGTTCAAGACAGGGGAGTGAAGCTTTCTTT. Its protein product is CASSSRQGSEAFF. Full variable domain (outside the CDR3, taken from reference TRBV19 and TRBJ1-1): DGGITQSPKYLFRKEGQNVTLSCEQNLNHDAMYWYRQDPGQGLRLIYYSQIVNDFQKGDIAEGYSVSREKKESFPLTVTSAQKNPTAFYLCASSSRQGSEAFFGQGTRLTVV.

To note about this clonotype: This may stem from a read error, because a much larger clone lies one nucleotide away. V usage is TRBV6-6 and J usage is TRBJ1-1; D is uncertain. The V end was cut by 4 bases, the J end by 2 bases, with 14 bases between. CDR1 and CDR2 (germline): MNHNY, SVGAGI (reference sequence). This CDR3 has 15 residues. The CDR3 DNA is TGTGCCAGCAGTTTCTCGAGTCAGATAAACACTGAAGCTTTCTTT. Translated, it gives CASSFSSQINTEAFF.

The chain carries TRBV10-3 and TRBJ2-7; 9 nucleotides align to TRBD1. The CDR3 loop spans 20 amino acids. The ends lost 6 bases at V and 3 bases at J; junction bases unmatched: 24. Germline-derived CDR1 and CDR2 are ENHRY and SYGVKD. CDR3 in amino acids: CAISDPSIRQGGIGFYEQYF. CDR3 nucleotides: TGTGCCATCAGCGACCCAAGCATCAGACAGGGGGGGATCGGCTTCTACGAGCAGTACTTC.

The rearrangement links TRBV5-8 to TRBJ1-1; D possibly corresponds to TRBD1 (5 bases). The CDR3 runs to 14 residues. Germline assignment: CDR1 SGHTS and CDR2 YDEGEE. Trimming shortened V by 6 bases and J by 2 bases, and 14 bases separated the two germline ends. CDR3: CASIDSGGNTEAFF. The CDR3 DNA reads TGTGCCAGCATCGACAGTGGAGGCAACACTGAAGCTTTCTTT.

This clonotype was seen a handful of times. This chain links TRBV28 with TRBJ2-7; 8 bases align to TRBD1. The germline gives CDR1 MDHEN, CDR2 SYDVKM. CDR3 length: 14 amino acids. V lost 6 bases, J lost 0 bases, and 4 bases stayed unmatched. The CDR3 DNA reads TGTGCCAGCAGACGGACAGGGTACTCCTACGAGCAGTACTTC. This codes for CASRRTGYSYEQYF. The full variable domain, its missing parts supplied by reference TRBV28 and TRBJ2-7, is DVKVTQSSRYLVKRTGEKVFLECVQDMDHENMFWYRQDPGLGLRLIYFSYDVKMKEKGDIPEGYSVSREKKERFSLILESASTNQTSMYLCASRRTGYSYEQYFGPGTRLTVT.

Here the CDR3 reads CASSVVGRIENGYTF. Written as DNA, the CDR3 is TGTGCCAGCAGCGTAGTGGGGCGTATAGAGAATGGCTACACCTTC. The V gene is TRBV9, the J gene TRBJ1-2; TRBD1 might be the D (5 bases). Trimming stripped 0 bases from V and 6 bases from J, with 15 bases between. The CDR3 sequence is 15 residues long. Germline CDR1 reads SGDLS; CDR2 reads YYNGEE. The complete variable domain, with remaining parts taken from reference TRBV9 and TRBJ1-2, reads DSGVTQTPKHLITATGQRVTLRCSPRSGDLSVYWYQQSLDQGLQFLIQYYNGEERAKGNILERFSAQQFPDLHSELNLSSLELGDSALYFCASSVVGRIENGYTFGSGTRLTVV.

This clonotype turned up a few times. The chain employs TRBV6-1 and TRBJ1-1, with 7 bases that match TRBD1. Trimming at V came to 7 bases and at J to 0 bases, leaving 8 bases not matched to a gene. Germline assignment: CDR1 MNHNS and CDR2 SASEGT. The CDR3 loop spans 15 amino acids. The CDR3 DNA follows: TGTGCCAGCAACGCGGACAGGCGACTGAACACTGAAGCTTTCTTT. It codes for CASNADRRLNTEAFF.

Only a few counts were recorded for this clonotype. Here the CDR3 reads CASSTGTLAGANVLTF. DNA for the CDR3: TGTGCCAGCAGTACCGGGACTCTTGCTGGGGCCAACGTCCTGACTTTC. The rearrangement links TRBV12-3 or TRBV12-4 to TRBJ2-6, with D maybe TRBD2 (6 bases). This CDR3 region has 16 residues. V lost 5 bases and J lost 2, with 13 bases in between.

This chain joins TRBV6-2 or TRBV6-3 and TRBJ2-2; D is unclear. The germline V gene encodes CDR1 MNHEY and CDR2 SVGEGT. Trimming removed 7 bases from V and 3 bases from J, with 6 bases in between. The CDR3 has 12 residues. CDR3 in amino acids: CASNGYTGELFF. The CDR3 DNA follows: TGTGCCAGCAATGGCTACACCGGGGAGCTGTTTTTT.

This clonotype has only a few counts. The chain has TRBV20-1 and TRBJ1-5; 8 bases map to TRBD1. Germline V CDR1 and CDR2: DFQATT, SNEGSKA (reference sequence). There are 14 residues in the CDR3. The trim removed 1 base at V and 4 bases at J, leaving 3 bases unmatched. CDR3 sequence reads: CSARAGGWNQPQHF. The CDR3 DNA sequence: TGCAGTGCTAGAGCAGGGGGCTGGAATCAGCCCCAGCATTTT.

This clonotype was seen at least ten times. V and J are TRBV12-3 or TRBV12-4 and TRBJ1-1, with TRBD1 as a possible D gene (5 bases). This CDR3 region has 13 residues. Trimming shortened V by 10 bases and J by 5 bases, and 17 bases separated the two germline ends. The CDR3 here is CAIRDLGGTEAFF. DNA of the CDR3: TGTGCCATCCGGGACTTGGGAGGTACTGAAGCTTTCTTT.

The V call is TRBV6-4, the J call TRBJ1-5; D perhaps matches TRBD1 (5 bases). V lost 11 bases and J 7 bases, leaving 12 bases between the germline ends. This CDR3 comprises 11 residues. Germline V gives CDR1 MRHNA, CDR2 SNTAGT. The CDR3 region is CARQGVQPQHF. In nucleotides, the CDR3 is TGTGCCCGGCAGGGAGTCCAGCCCCAGCATTTT.

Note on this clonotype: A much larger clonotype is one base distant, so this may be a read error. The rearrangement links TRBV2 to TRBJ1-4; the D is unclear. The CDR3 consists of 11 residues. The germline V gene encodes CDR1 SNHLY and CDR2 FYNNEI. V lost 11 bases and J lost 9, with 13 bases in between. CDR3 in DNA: TGTGCCGGCGCGGCTAGTAAAAAACTGTTTTTT. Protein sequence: CAGAASKKLFF.

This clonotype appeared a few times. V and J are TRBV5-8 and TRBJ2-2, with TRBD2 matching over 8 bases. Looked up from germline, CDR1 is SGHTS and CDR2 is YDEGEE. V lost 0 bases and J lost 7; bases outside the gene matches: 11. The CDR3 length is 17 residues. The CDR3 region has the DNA TGTGCCAGCAGCTTGGCCCAGTCTAGCGGGCGTAACGGGGAGCTGTTTTTT. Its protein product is CASSLAQSSGRNGELFF.

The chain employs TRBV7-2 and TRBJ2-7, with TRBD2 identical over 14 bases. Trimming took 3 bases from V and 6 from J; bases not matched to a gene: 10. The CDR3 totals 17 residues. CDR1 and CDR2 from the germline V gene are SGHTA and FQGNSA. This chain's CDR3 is CASSFWTSGGIFCEQYF. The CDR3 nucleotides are TGTGCCAGCAGCTTTTGGACTAGCGGGGGGATTTTCTGCGAGCAGTACTTC.

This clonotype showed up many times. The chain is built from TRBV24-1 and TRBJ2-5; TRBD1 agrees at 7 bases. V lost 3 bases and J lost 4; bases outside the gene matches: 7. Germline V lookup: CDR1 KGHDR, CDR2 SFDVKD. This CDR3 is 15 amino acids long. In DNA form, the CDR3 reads TGTGCCACCAGTGATGCTGGGACAGTTCCAGAGACCCAGTACTTC. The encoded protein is CATSDAGTVPETQYF.